This TCR beta chain was captured by sequencing in a study of cytomegalovirus exposure and HLA in healthy donors. About the research overall: A data release that came early held approximately 92 million unique TCRs from HLA-typed donors. Study results and caveats: Presence/absence comparisons presumed near-even sequencing depth among donors. Within the data, a cluster of highly shared sequence variants was likely a sequencing artifact.

The PCR employed 60 Vbeta primers together with 13 Jbeta primers. This table comes from immunoSEQ multiplex PCR, and its TCRdb copy is limited to in-frame clones, with some not included. This sample's clone table lists roughly 140,000 clones. Regarding this clone: Its antigen is still unknown.

The V gene's germline CDR1 is LGHNA and CDR2 YNFKEQ. The V gene lost 0 bases and the J gene lost 5 bases, with 21 bases spanning the gap. The CDR3 has 18 amino acids. The chain is built from TRBV4-2 and TRBJ2-3; maybe TRBD2 (6 bases). The source of this sequence is a male donor in good health and CMV-seronegative. Sequencing was carried out using PBMCs. Here the CDR3 reads CASSQEGPVGGNGDTQYF. The CDR3 DNA reads TGTGCCAGCAGCCAAGAAGGGCCCGTCGGGGGTAATGGAGATACGCAGTATTTT.